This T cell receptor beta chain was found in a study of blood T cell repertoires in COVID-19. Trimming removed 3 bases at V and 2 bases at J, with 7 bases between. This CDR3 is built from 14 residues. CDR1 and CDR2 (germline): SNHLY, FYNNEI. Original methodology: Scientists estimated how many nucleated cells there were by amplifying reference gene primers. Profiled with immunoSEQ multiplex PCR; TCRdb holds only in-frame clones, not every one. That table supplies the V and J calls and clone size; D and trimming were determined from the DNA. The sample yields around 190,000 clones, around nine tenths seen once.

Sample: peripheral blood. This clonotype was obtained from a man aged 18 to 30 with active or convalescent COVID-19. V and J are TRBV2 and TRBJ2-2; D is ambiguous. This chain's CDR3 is CASSDARNTGELFF. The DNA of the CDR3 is TGTGCCAGCAGTGACGCTAGAAACACCGGGGAGCTGTTTTTT.